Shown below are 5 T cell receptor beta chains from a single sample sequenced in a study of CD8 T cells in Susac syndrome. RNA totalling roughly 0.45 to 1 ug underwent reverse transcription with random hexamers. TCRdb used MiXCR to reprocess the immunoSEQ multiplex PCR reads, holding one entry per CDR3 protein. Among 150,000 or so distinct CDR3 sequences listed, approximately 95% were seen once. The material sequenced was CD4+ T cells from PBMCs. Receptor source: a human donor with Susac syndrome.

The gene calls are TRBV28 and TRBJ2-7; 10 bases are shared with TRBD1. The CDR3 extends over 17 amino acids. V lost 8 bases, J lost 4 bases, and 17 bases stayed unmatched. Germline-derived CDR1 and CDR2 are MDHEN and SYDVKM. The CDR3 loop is CASRSGTGVFRGYEQYV. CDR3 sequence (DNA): TGTGCCAGCCGCTCCGGGACAGGGGTGTTTCGGGGATACGAGCAGTACGTC.

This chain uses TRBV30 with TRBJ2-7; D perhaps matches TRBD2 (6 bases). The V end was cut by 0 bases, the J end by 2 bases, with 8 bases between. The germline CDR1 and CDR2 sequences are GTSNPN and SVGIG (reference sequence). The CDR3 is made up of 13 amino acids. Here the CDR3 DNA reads TGTGCCTGGAGTGTTGGGAGGCCCTACGAGCAGTACTTC. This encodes CAWSVGRPYEQYF.

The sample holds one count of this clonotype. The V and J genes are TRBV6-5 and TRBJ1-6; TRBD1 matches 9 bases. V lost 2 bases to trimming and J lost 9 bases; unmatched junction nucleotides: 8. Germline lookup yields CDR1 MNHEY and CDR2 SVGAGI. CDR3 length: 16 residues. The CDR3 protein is CASSYANRGPGSPLHF. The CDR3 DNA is TGTGCCAGCAGTTACGCTAACAGGGGGCCAGGTTCACCCCTCCACTTT.

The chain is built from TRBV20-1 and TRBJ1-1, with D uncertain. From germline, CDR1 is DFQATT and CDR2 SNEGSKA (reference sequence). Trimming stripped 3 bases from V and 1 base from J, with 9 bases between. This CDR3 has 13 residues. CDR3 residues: CSARDYKNTEAFF. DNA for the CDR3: TGCAGTGCTAGGGATTACAAGAACACTGAAGCTTTCTTT.

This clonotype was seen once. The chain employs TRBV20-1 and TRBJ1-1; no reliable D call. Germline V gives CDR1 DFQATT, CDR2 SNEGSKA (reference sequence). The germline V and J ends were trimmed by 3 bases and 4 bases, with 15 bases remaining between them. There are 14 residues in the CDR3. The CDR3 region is CSASVDPVVTEAFF. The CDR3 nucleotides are TGCAGTGCTAGCGTTGATCCAGTAGTCACTGAAGCTTTCTTT.